A single T cell receptor beta chain is shown here with its context. With a much larger clone just one base away, this may be a read error. The iRepertoire nested amplicon-rescue multiplex PCR amplified TCR alpha and beta CDR3s from RNA. TCRdb fed the multiplex PCR reads into MiXCR, producing one record per CDR3 protein. The sample consists of around 190,000 distinct CDR3 sequences, roughly two fifths of them appearing once. The data belong to a study of glioma-infiltrating T cells. Source material: glioma tissue, nonneoplastic brain tissue, or PBMCs (not recorded which). The sequence was obtained from a human donor with low-grade glioma or glioblastoma, undergoing nonglioma brain surgery, or in good health (not recorded which).

CDR3 amino acids: CSAGGLAGGRFINEQFF. The CDR3 DNA reads TGCAGTGCTGGGGGACTAGCGGGAGGGCGGTTCATCAATGAGCAGTTCTTC. The V and J genes are TRBV20-1 and TRBJ2-1; 16 nucleotides align to TRBD2. In germline, CDR1 is DFQATT, CDR2 SNEGSKA (reference sequence). V lost 5 bases to trimming and J lost 6 bases; unmatched junction nucleotides: 10. This CDR3 is built from 17 residues.